This is a list of T cell receptor beta chains from one sample in a study of monozygotic twins with inflammatory bowel disease. TCRdb re-called the 5' RACE reads, yielding one record per CDR3 amino acid sequence without DNA. The sample holds approximately 200,000 distinct CDR3 sequences. Sequenced material: blood. These receptors came from a human donor with ulcerative colitis or Crohn's disease, or a healthy co-twin of an affected twin (not recorded which). Both conserved end residues are part of each CDR3.

>TRBV9|TRBJ2-1|15
CASSATSGGAGEQFF
>TRBV6-1|TRBJ1-1|13
CASSTGVGTEAFF
>TRBV5-1|TRBJ2-5|14
CASSLAQGLETQYF
>TRBV29-1|TRBJ2-5|14
CSVPGAAGVETQYF
>TRBV6-1|TRBJ1-5|18
CASSEYLEGLGSNQPQHF
>TRBV20-1|TRBJ2-6|14
CSAAHISGANVLTF
>TRBV2|TRBJ2-3|16
CASSELIGGVTDTQYF
>TRBV6-6|TRBJ1-5|14
CASRSNRGGQPQHF
>TRBV6-2/TRBV6-3|TRBJ2-7|13
CASSNNGAYEQYF
>TRBV4-1|TRBJ2-5|16
CASSQPRRQDQETQYF
>TRBV7-3|TRBJ1-5|11
CASSPPGSQHF
>TRBV6-1|TRBJ2-1|15
CASSEQGLALNEQFF
>TRBV4-2|TRBJ1-6|16
CASSQRQSSYNSPLHF
>TRBV5-1|TRBJ2-6|18
CASSSSRDRGSGANVLTF
>TRBV5-1|TRBJ2-1|15
CASSFLAGSPGEQFF
>TRBV11-1|TRBJ2-3|18
CASSLTGIGQAGIDTQYF
>TRBV6-2/TRBV6-3|TRBJ1-4|17
CASSYSRARQGNEKLFF